This T cell receptor (beta chain) was profiled in a study of cytotoxic CD8 clonotypes in ibrutinib-treated CLL. The germline V gene has CDR1 SGHRS and CDR2 YFSETQ. This CDR3 region has 15 residues. Trimming cost V 0 bases and J 0 bases, with 9 bases left between them. Sequenced by immunoSEQ multiplex PCR; TCRdb stores in-frame clones only, minus some. The sample consists of approximately 45,000 clones, over 50% of them appearing once. The J gene is TRBJ1-1, the V gene TRBV5-1; D is unclear. The specimen was PBMCs, collected after 24 months of ibrutinib treatment. This clonotype was obtained from a human donor with chronic lymphocytic leukemia. The CDR3 coding sequence is TGCGCCAGCAGCTTGGGGCTCGGCATGAACACTGAAGCTTTCTTT. It translates to CASSLGLGMNTEAFF. The full variable domain, with the rest looked up from reference TRBV5-1 and TRBJ1-1, is KAGVTQTPRYLIKTRGQQVTLSCSPISGHRSVSWYQQTPGQGLQFLFEYFSETQRNKGNFPGRFSGRQFSNSRSEMNVSTLELGDSALYLCASSLGLGMNTEAFFGQGTRLTVV.